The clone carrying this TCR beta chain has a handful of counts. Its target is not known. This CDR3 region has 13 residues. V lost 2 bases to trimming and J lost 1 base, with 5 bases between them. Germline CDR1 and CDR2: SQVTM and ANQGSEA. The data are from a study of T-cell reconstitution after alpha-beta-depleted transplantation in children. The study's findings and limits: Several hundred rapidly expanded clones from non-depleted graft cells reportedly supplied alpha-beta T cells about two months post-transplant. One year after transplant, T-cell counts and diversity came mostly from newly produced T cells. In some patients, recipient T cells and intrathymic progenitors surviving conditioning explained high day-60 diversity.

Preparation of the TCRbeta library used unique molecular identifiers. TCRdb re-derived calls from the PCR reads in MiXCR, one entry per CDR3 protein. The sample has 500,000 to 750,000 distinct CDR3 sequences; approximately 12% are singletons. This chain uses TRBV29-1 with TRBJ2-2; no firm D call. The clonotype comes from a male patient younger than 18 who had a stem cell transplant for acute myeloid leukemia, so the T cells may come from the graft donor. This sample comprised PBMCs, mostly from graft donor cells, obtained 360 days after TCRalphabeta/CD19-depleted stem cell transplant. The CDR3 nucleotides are TGCAGCGTTGAATCGGTGAACACCGGGGAGCTGTTTTTT. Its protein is CSVESVNTGELFF.